The 24 T cell receptor beta chains given below trace back to one sample, sequenced in a study of OX40 agonist ivuxolimab in advanced cancers. The table came from immunoSEQ multiplex PCR; TCRdb's copy has only in-frame clones and leaves some out. The sample includes fewer than 100,000 clones, 85% to 90% of them seen just once. The sequencing used CD4+ or CD8+ T cells sorted from blood, collected in a trial of the OX40 agonist ivuxolimab. These receptors came from an adult with an advanced solid tumor such as melanoma, head and neck, liver or kidney cancer.

The chain has TRBV15 and TRBJ2-1; the D call may be TRBD1 or TRBD2 (6 bases each). The CDR3 covers 13 residues. Germline assignment: CDR1 LNHNV and CDR2 YYDKDF (reference sequence). The V gene lost 5 bases and the J gene lost 8 bases, with 13 bases spanning the gap. The CDR3 coding sequence is TGTGCCACCAGCCGCGAAAGGGGGGATGAGCAGTTCTTC. The encoded protein is CATSRERGDEQFF. Looking up the rest from reference TRBV15 and TRBJ2-1 gives the full variable domain: DAMVIQNPRYQVTQFGKPVTLSCSQTLNHNVMYWYQQKSSQAPKLLFHYYDKDFNNEADTPDNFQSRRPNTSFCFLDIRSPGLGDTAMYLCATSRERGDEQFFGPGTRLTVL.

The chain uses TRBV7-9 and TRBJ1-2; 11 nucleotides match TRBD1. The CDR3 runs to 15 residues. Germline CDR1 and CDR2: SEHNR and FQNEAQ (reference sequence). V lost 4 bases to trimming and J lost 5 bases; unmatched junction nucleotides: 6. The CDR3 loop reads CASSSWTGGAYGYTF. The CDR3 region has the DNA TGTGCCAGCAGCTCCTGGACAGGGGGCGCATATGGCTACACCTTC.

The V and J genes are TRBV18 and TRBJ2-7; 10 bases agree with TRBD2. This CDR3 is 16 amino acids long. Germline-derived CDR1 and CDR2 are KGHSH and LQKENI. With V trimmed by 3 bases and J by 3 bases, 8 bases remained unmatched. The CDR3 sequence is CASSPSRTSGSYEQYF. Written as DNA, the CDR3 is TGTGCCAGCTCACCCTCCCGGACTAGCGGAAGCTACGAGCAGTACTTC.

This chain joins TRBV6-5 and TRBJ1-2; 7 bases fit TRBD1. The CDR3 runs to 12 residues. The V gene's germline CDR1 is MNHEY and CDR2 SVGAGI. The ends lost 6 bases at V and 6 bases at J; junction bases unmatched: 4. This CDR3 is CASRTGLDGYTF. The CDR3 DNA reads TGTGCCAGCAGGACAGGGTTGGATGGCTACACCTTC.

The rearrangement joins TRBV1 to TRBJ1-2; the table assigns TRBD1, which was not confirmed against the DNA. TRBV1 is shown as a pseudogene. The CDR3 is 14 residues long. The CDR3 DNA is TGCACCAGCCGCGAGGACAGGGGGCCGTATGGCTACACCTTC. Its translation is CTSREDRGPYGYTF.

The V call is TRBV6-6, the J call TRBJ1-4; 9 nucleotides align to TRBD1. The CDR3 has 16 residues. After removal of 5 bases from V and 2 bases from J, the junction contained 6 bases not matched to a gene. CDR1 is MNHNY and CDR2 is SVGAGI in the germline V gene (reference sequence). The CDR3 sequence is CASSLLGTGTNEKLFF. Written as DNA, the CDR3 is TGTGCCAGCAGTCTCCTGGGGACAGGGACTAATGAAAAACTGTTTTTT.

The chain is built from TRBV27 and TRBJ2-7, with D perhaps given as TRBD1 or TRBD2 (7 bases each). The CDR3 length is 14 residues. Germline V gene sequence: CDR1 MNHEY, CDR2 SMNVEV (reference sequence). Trimming pared 3 bases from V and 1 base from J, leaving 10 bases between. This chain's CDR3 is CASSFRGGSYEQYF. The CDR3 DNA reads TGTGCCAGCAGTTTCAGGGGGGGGTCCTACGAGCAGTACTTC.

The rearrangement uses TRBV5-1 and TRBJ2-3; no firm D call. The V and J ends lost 4 bases and 6 bases respectively, with 21 bases between them. The germline V gene encodes CDR1 SGHRS and CDR2 YFSETQ. The CDR3 has 16 residues. The CDR3: CASSALPPPESDTQYF. Written as DNA, the CDR3 is TGCGCCAGCAGCGCCCTACCCCCCCCGGAGTCTGATACGCAGTATTTT.

The chain combines TRBV30 with TRBJ2-3; the match to TRBD1 covers 11 bases. The CDR3 has 15 residues. From germline, CDR1 is GTSNPN and CDR2 SVGIG (reference sequence). V dropped 2 bases and J dropped 4; count of bases not matched to a gene: 5. The CDR3 sequence is CAWSQGQGGADTQYF. The CDR3 bases are TGTGCCTGGAGTCAGGGACAGGGGGGGGCAGATACGCAGTATTTT.

V is TRBV5-4 and J is TRBJ2-1; D possibly matches TRBD1 or TRBD2 (5 bases each). The CDR3 is 14 residues long. Trimming shortened V by 3 bases and J by 7 bases, and 14 bases separated the two germline ends. Per the germline V gene, CDR1 is SGHNT and CDR2 is YYREEE (reference sequence). CDR3 bases: TGTGCCAGCAGCTCCCGGGACCAAGAAAATGAGCAGTTCTTC. Protein: CASSSRDQENEQFF.

The chain employs TRBV28 and TRBJ1-5; possibly TRBD1 for D (6 bases). Deletions cut 5 bases from V and 5 bases from J, with 13 bases between. In germline, CDR1 is MDHEN, CDR2 SYDVKM. The CDR3 is 14 residues long. This chain's CDR3 is CASSVVGAHQPQHF. For the CDR3, the DNA is TGTGCCAGCAGTGTGGTGGGGGCCCATCAGCCCCAGCATTTT.

CDR3 protein: CASSVEDTGELFF. CDR3 nucleotides: TGTGCCAGCAGCGTAGAGGACACCGGGGAGCTGTTTTTT. This chain joins TRBV9 and TRBJ2-2; D is unclear. Deletions cut 0 bases from V and 3 bases from J, with 3 bases between. The CDR3 length is 13 residues. Germline loops: CDR1 SGDLS, CDR2 YYNGEE.

This clone appeared a single time. The chain recombines TRBV5-6 with TRBJ2-3; 9 bases are shared with TRBD1. Trimming cost V 8 bases and J 4 bases; bases outside gene matches: 17. This CDR3 region has 17 residues. Germline V gene data show CDR1 as SGHDT and CDR2 as YYEEEE. CDR3 bases: TGTGCCAGTACCCATGAGGGACAGGGTGTTGTTGCAGATACGCAGTATTTT. Its protein is CASTHEGQGVVADTQYF. The full variable domain, its missing parts supplied by reference TRBV5-6 and TRBJ2-3, is DAGVTQSPTHLIKTRGQQVTLRCSPKSGHDTVSWYQQALGQGPQFIFQYYEEEERQRGNFPDRFSGHQFPNYSSELNVNALLLGDSALYLCASTHEGQGVVADTQYFGPGTRLTVL.

V usage is TRBV28 and J usage is TRBJ2-7; D unresolved. CDR3 length equals 18 residues. Trimming removed 5 bases at V and 3 bases at J, with 26 bases between. Germline V gene data show CDR1 as MDHEN and CDR2 as SYDVKM. The chain's CDR3 is CASSAAHGSPLLSYEQYF. CDR3 bases: TGTGCCAGCAGTGCGGCGCACGGTAGCCCCCTACTCAGCTACGAGCAGTACTTC. Filled out from reference TRBV28 and TRBJ2-7, the complete variable domain reads DVKVTQSSRYLVKRTGEKVFLECVQDMDHENMFWYRQDPGLGLRLIYFSYDVKMKEKGDIPEGYSVSREKKERFSLILESASTNQTSMYLCASSAAHGSPLLSYEQYFGPGTRLTVT.

This clone came up once. This chain connects TRBV27 to TRBJ2-7; TRBD2 matches 7 bases. The CDR3 contains 15 residues. The J segment lost 5 bases and the V segment lost 0 bases, leaving 7 bases of the junction unmatched. The germline V gene has CDR1 MNHEY and CDR2 SMNVEV (reference sequence). The CDR3: CASSLSLGLVDEQYF. The CDR3 DNA follows: TGTGCCAGCAGTTTATCGCTCGGACTAGTCGACGAGCAGTACTTC.

This sequence joins TRBV28 and TRBJ1-4, with 7 bases matching TRBD1. With 7 bases clipped from V and 8 bases from J, the junction kept 10 bases outside the gene matches. The length of the CDR3 is 14 residues. In germline, CDR1 is MDHEN, CDR2 SYDVKM. The CDR3 DNA sequence: TGTGCCAGCACCGGGACAGCCTCTGGCGAAAAACTGTTTTTT. Its protein product is CASTGTASGEKLFF.

The V and J genes are TRBV28 and TRBJ2-3, with 8 bases identical to TRBD2. Germline CDR1 and CDR2: MDHEN and SYDVKM. The CDR3 covers 15 residues. The V and J ends lost 2 bases and 3 bases, in that order; junction bases with no gene match: 4. As DNA, the CDR3 is TGTGCCAGCAGTTTAGGAGCGGGAGTTACAGATACGCAGTATTTT. Amino acid sequence: CASSLGAGVTDTQYF. The full variable domain, with the rest looked up from reference TRBV28 and TRBJ2-3, is DVKVTQSSRYLVKRTGEKVFLECVQDMDHENMFWYRQDPGLGLRLIYFSYDVKMKEKGDIPEGYSVSREKKERFSLILESASTNQTSMYLCASSLGAGVTDTQYFGPGTRLTVL.

The rearrangement uses TRBV6-1 and TRBJ1-5, with 8 positions matching TRBD1. CDR1 is MNHNS and CDR2 is SASEGT in the germline V gene. The V gene end was trimmed by 6 bases and the J gene end by 7 bases; junction bases not matched to a gene: 11. The CDR3 runs 15 residues. CDR3 in DNA: TGTGCCAGCAGGCCACCACAGGGGGTAAACCAGCCCCAGCATTTT. Translated: CASRPPQGVNQPQHF.

The chain joins TRBV6-1 to TRBJ1-2; D gene uncertain. Germline lookup yields CDR1 MNHNS and CDR2 SASEGT. The CDR3 covers 12 residues. Trimming shortened V by 7 bases and J by 4 bases, and 10 bases separated the two germline ends. The CDR3 sequence: CASTERSYGYTF. The DNA for the CDR3 is TGTGCCAGCACCGAACGTTCCTATGGCTACACCTTC.

The chain couples TRBV6-5 to TRBJ2-1; 8 bases match TRBD2. In germline, CDR1 is MNHEY, CDR2 SVGAGI. Trimming took 5 bases from V and 0 from J; bases not matched to a gene: 3. The CDR3 sequence is 15 residues long. The CDR3 DNA follows: TGTGCCAGCAGTCGGGAGGGCCTCTCCTACAATGAGCAGTTCTTC. Protein product: CASSREGLSYNEQFF.

The CDR3 region is CASSQDIGGGNEQFF. The CDR3 region has the DNA TGTGCCAGCAGCCAAGATATAGGGGGGGGCAATGAGCAGTTCTTC. The gene calls are TRBV14 and TRBJ2-1; D is possibly TRBD2 (7 bases). V gave up 0 bases and J gave up 6 bases, with 12 bases separating them. CDR1 and CDR2 from the germline V gene are SGHDN and FVKESK. This CDR3 has 15 amino acids.

This chain uses TRBV21-1 with TRBJ2-3. TRBV21-1 has pseudogene status. The length of the CDR3 is 11 residues. This CDR3 is CASSVTDTQYF. The CDR3 DNA follows: TGTGCCAGCAGCGTCACAGATACGCAGTATTTT.

The chain recombines TRBV27 with TRBJ2-6, with TRBD1 as a possible D gene (5 bases). Trimming removed 5 bases at V and 0 bases at J, with 14 bases between. Germline V lookup: CDR1 MNHEY, CDR2 SMNVEV (reference sequence). The CDR3 has 17 residues. DNA of the CDR3: TGTGCCAGCAGTAACCCGACAGATTCCTCTGGGGCCAACGTCCTGACTTTC. Translated, it gives CASSNPTDSSGANVLTF.

The V call is TRBV20-1, the J call TRBJ1-5; no firm D call. With 3 bases removed from V and 6 bases from J, the gap between germline ends came to 3 bases. The V gene's germline CDR1 is DFQATT and CDR2 SNEGSKA (reference sequence). CDR3 length: 10 amino acids. The CDR3 sequence: CSASRQPQHF. In nucleotides, the CDR3 is TGCAGTGCTAGCCGTCAGCCCCAGCATTTT.